This T cell receptor (beta chain) was observed in a study of T cell repertoires in cytomegalovirus infection. Background on the study: Matching HLA type, along with CMV infection, was indicated by public TCR beta signatures. Overall study results and limits: Clonotype analysis showed dominance of the ex vivo response by HLA-C-restricted CMV-specific TCR beta clonotypes. Pooled public TCR beta family frequency picked out CMV carriers with the relevant HLA.

The CDR3 runs 16 residues. Germline CDR1 LGHNA, CDR2 YNFKEQ. This clonotype was found a few times. Its target is not known. An end of the junction differs from the germline gene, which may be a read error. Each CDR3 protein is one row after TCRdb ran MiXCR on the reads. In the table there are hundreds of thousands of distinct CDR3 sequences, 6.5% of which are singletons. The rearrangement uses TRBV4-2 and TRBJ2-4; 8 nucleotides align to TRBD1. Sample: PBMCs. The clonotype comes from a human donor in good health (CMV status not recorded). Some clones in this sample may be carry-over from other donors' samples. This CDR3 is CSSSQAWGTGANIQYF. The CDR3 DNA sequence: TGTTCCAGCAGCCAAGCCTGGGGGACAGGAGCTAACATTCAGTACTTC.